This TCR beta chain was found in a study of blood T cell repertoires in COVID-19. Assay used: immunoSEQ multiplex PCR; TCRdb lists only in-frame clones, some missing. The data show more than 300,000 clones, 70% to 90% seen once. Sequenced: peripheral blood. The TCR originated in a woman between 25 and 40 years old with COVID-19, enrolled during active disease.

The CDR3 spells CASSFSGLAGEETQYF. CDR3 DNA sequence: TGTGCCAGTAGTTTTTCTGGACTAGCGGGAGAAGAGACCCAGTACTTC. This chain connects TRBV19 to TRBJ2-5, with 13 bases aligning to TRBD2. Trimming at V came to 5 bases and at J to 3 bases, leaving 6 bases not matched to a gene. This CDR3 is built from 16 residues. Germline CDR1 and CDR2: LNHDA and SQIVND (reference sequence).